A selection of T cell receptor beta chains follows, all from one sample in a study of blood T cell repertoires in COVID-19. Data came from immunoSEQ multiplex PCR; TCRdb stores just in-frame clones and leaves some out. The sample carries 100,000 to 150,000 clones, approximately 87% recorded once. The sample was peripheral blood. The origin of the receptors is a man aged 70-80 years with active COVID-19. Each CDR3 is given with its conserved first and last residue. Each record gives: J gene, V gene, D gene, clone size, CDR3 DNA, CDR3 protein. A D gene is named only where the DNA matches it firmly. Clone size is stated in some rows and not others, as once, few, many or a class when expanded.

j_call: TRBJ2-6; v_call: TRBV7-3; d_call: TRBD1; clone_size: -; cdr3_nt: TGTGCCAGCAGCTCACAGGGGTTCGGGGCCAACGTCCTGACTTTC; cdr3_aa: CASSSQGFGANVLTF
j_call: TRBJ1-1; v_call: TRBV9; d_call: TRBD1; clone_size: -; cdr3_nt: TGTGCCAGCAGCGTAGATGGGCAGGGGGTGAACACTGAAGCTTTCTTT; cdr3_aa: CASSVDGQGVNTEAFF
j_call: TRBJ1-1; v_call: TRBV18; d_call: -; clone_size: -; cdr3_nt: TGTGCCAGCTCACCGACTCTCGAGGGCGCGTGGACTGAAGCTTTCTTT; cdr3_aa: CASSPTLEGAWTEAFF
j_call: TRBJ2-6; v_call: TRBV9; d_call: TRBD1; clone_size: -; cdr3_nt: TGTGCCAGCAGCGCAAAACAGGGGGACTCTGGGGCCAACGTCCTGACTTTC; cdr3_aa: CASSAKQGDSGANVLTF
j_call: TRBJ1-4; v_call: TRBV4-1; d_call: TRBD1; clone_size: -; cdr3_nt: TGCGCCAGCAGCCAGGAAGGGGGCAGGGGTGAAAAACTGTTTTTT; cdr3_aa: CASSQEGGRGEKLFF
j_call: TRBJ2-7; v_call: TRBV28; d_call: TRBD2; clone_size: -; cdr3_nt: TGTGCCAGCAGTTTCAGTGGGACTAGCTACGAGCAGTACTTC; cdr3_aa: CASSFSGTSYEQYF
j_call: TRBJ2-5; v_call: TRBV6-1; d_call: TRBD2; clone_size: -; cdr3_nt: TGTGCCAGCAGTGAAGTATTAGCGGGAGCCAGGCAAGAGACCCAGTACTTC; cdr3_aa: CASSEVLAGARQETQYF
j_call: TRBJ1-4; v_call: TRBV19; d_call: TRBD1; clone_size: -; cdr3_nt: TGTGCCAGTAGTATCCCCGGCAGGGGGCAGGAAAAACTGTTTTTT; cdr3_aa: CASSIPGRGQEKLFF
j_call: TRBJ2-2; v_call: TRBV5-4; d_call: -; clone_size: -; cdr3_nt: TGTGCCAGCAGCTTTAGGGGGAACACCGGGGAGCTGTTTTTT; cdr3_aa: CASSFRGNTGELFF
j_call: TRBJ2-1; v_call: TRBV3-1/TRBV3-2; d_call: TRBD1; clone_size: -; cdr3_nt: TGTGCCAGCGGGGGACAGAGTGGGTCGGGTGAGCAGTTCTTC; cdr3_aa: CASGGQSGSGEQFF
j_call: TRBJ2-1; v_call: TRBV29-1; d_call: -; clone_size: -; cdr3_nt: TGCAGCGGGTCCGGGAGTAGCTACAATGAGCAGTTCTTC; cdr3_aa: CSGSGSSYNEQFF
j_call: TRBJ1-1; v_call: TRBV29-1; d_call: -; clone_size: -; cdr3_nt: TGCAGCGCGCTAGGGACAATGAACACTGAAGCTTTCTTT; cdr3_aa: CSALGTMNTEAFF
j_call: TRBJ1-2; v_call: TRBV10-3; d_call: -; clone_size: -; cdr3_nt: TGTGCCATCAGTGACTCAGGACAAATCTATGGCTACACCTTC; cdr3_aa: CAISDSGQIYGYTF
j_call: TRBJ2-2; v_call: TRBV9; d_call: -; clone_size: few; cdr3_nt: TGTGCCAGCAGCGTACGGGAGGGGGCCACCGGGGAGCTGTTTTTT; cdr3_aa: CASSVREGATGELFF
j_call: TRBJ2-1; v_call: TRBV6-5; d_call: TRBD2; clone_size: -; cdr3_nt: TGTGCCAGCATGTTCGTAGCGGGAAGCTACAATGAGCAGTTCTTC; cdr3_aa: CASMFVAGSYNEQFF
j_call: TRBJ1-5; v_call: TRBV27; d_call: -; clone_size: -; cdr3_nt: TGTGCCAGCAGTTTGAGGCAGGGAAATCAGCCCCAGCATTTT; cdr3_aa: CASSLRQGNQPQHF
j_call: TRBJ2-7; v_call: TRBV6-5; d_call: TRBD1; clone_size: -; cdr3_nt: TGTGCCAGTGGGACAGGGTCGCGTAACTCCTACGAGCAGTACTTC; cdr3_aa: CASGTGSRNSYEQYF
j_call: TRBJ1-1; v_call: TRBV6-2/TRBV6-3; d_call: -; clone_size: -; cdr3_nt: TGTGCCAGCAGCTGGATCGGGATCAATGGTGAAGCTTTCTTT; cdr3_aa: CASSWIGINGEAFF
j_call: TRBJ2-7; v_call: TRBV4-1; d_call: TRBD2; clone_size: few; cdr3_nt: TGCGCCAGCAGCCACATGTGGGAGGGCCTCTACGAGCAGTACTTC; cdr3_aa: CASSHMWEGLYEQYF
j_call: TRBJ2-7; v_call: TRBV29-1; d_call: TRBD1; clone_size: -; cdr3_nt: TGCAGCGTGCACAGGGGCAGGGAGCAGTACTTC; cdr3_aa: CSVHRGREQYF
j_call: TRBJ2-2; v_call: TRBV9; d_call: -; clone_size: once; cdr3_nt: TGTGCCAGCAGCGTCGCTAGCTCCACCGGGGAGCTGTTTTTT; cdr3_aa: CASSVASSTGELFF
j_call: TRBJ2-1; v_call: TRBV19; d_call: -; clone_size: -; cdr3_nt: TGTGCCAGTAGTATTTTGGGCTCCAACAATGAGCAGTTCTTC; cdr3_aa: CASSILGSNNEQFF
j_call: TRBJ1-2; v_call: TRBV3-1/TRBV3-2; d_call: TRBD1; clone_size: -; cdr3_nt: TGTGCCAGCAGCCACGACAGGGGTTATAACTATGGCTACACCTTC; cdr3_aa: CASSHDRGYNYGYTF
j_call: TRBJ1-2; v_call: TRBV7-9; d_call: TRBD1; clone_size: once; cdr3_nt: TGTGCCAGCGTTGGTACAGGGGTCTATGGCTACACCTTC; cdr3_aa: CASVGTGVYGYTF
j_call: TRBJ2-7; v_call: TRBV6-5; d_call: -; clone_size: -; cdr3_nt: TGTGCCAGCAGTAGGGCGGGAAAGTCGCGTGAGCAGTACTTC; cdr3_aa: CASSRAGKSREQYF
j_call: TRBJ2-7; v_call: TRBV7-8; d_call: TRBD1; clone_size: -; cdr3_nt: TGTGCCAGCAGCTTCCGGGACAGGGGCTCCTACGAGCAGTACTTC; cdr3_aa: CASSFRDRGSYEQYF
j_call: TRBJ2-7; v_call: TRBV7-9; d_call: TRBD1; clone_size: -; cdr3_nt: TGTGCCAGCAGCCCGGGACAGGGGGTCACCTACGAGCAGTACTTC; cdr3_aa: CASSPGQGVTYEQYF
j_call: TRBJ2-5; v_call: TRBV6-5; d_call: -; clone_size: -; cdr3_nt: TGTGCCAGCAGGACCGGGACTTACCTTCCCTACTTC; cdr3_aa: CASRTGTYLPYF
j_call: TRBJ2-3; v_call: TRBV2; d_call: -; clone_size: -; cdr3_nt: TGTGCCAGCAGTGGGACTCGATACACAGATACGCAGTATTTT; cdr3_aa: CASSGTRYTDTQYF
j_call: TRBJ2-5; v_call: TRBV27; d_call: -; clone_size: few; cdr3_nt: TGTGCCAGCAGTTTTGGTGGGAGAGAGACCCAGTACTTC; cdr3_aa: CASSFGGRETQYF
j_call: TRBJ2-5; v_call: TRBV3-1/TRBV3-2; d_call: -; clone_size: -; cdr3_nt: TGTGCCAGCAGCCAAGGTGGGGGCGGCATTCGGACCCAGTACTTC; cdr3_aa: CASSQGGGGIRTQYF
j_call: TRBJ2-1; v_call: TRBV5-4; d_call: -; clone_size: -; cdr3_nt: TGTGCCAGCACCTCGGGGCGGGGCTCCTACAATGAGCAGTTCTTC; cdr3_aa: CASTSGRGSYNEQFF
j_call: TRBJ2-1; v_call: TRBV9; d_call: -; clone_size: -; cdr3_nt: TGTGCCAGCAGCGTCTGGGAGGAGGATGAGCAGTTCTTC; cdr3_aa: CASSVWEEDEQFF
j_call: TRBJ1-3; v_call: TRBV7-2; d_call: -; clone_size: -; cdr3_nt: TGTGCCAGCAGCTTAGATACCTCGACAGGAAACACCATATATTTT; cdr3_aa: CASSLDTSTGNTIYF
j_call: TRBJ2-1; v_call: TRBV27; d_call: TRBD2; clone_size: -; cdr3_nt: TGTGCCAGCAGTTTGTCTAGCGGGAGAAACAATGAGCAGTTCTTC; cdr3_aa: CASSLSSGRNNEQFF
j_call: TRBJ1-2; v_call: TRBV7-3; d_call: -; clone_size: once; cdr3_nt: TGTGCCAGCAGCATTCCGGGCTATGGCTACACCTTC; cdr3_aa: CASSIPGYGYTF
j_call: TRBJ1-1; v_call: TRBV18; d_call: TRBD1; clone_size: few; cdr3_nt: TGTGCCAGCCAGGGGGGCCTGAACACTGAAGCTTTCTTT; cdr3_aa: CASQGGLNTEAFF
j_call: TRBJ2-2; v_call: TRBV24-1; d_call: -; clone_size: -; cdr3_nt: TGTGCCACCAGTGATTTCCGGGGCACCGGGGAGCTGTTTTTT; cdr3_aa: CATSDFRGTGELFF
j_call: TRBJ2-3; v_call: TRBV7-3; d_call: -; clone_size: -; cdr3_nt: TGTGCCAGCAGCTCCAGCGGGTCTCCAGGAGATACGCAGTATTTT; cdr3_aa: CASSSSGSPGDTQYF
j_call: TRBJ2-3; v_call: TRBV6-2/TRBV6-3; d_call: -; clone_size: -; cdr3_nt: TGTGCCAGTAGTTACGAGTTATATACGCAGTATTTT; cdr3_aa: CASSYELYTQYF
j_call: TRBJ1-2; v_call: TRBV7-2; d_call: TRBD1; clone_size: -; cdr3_nt: TGTGCCAGCAGCTTACCGACAGGGCATAACTATGGCTACACCTTC; cdr3_aa: CASSLPTGHNYGYTF